The text below deals with one TCR beta chain. The junction shows a germline mismatch at one end, possibly a read error. The record originates from a study of blood T cells in healthy people across ages. Next came a second PCR, run for about 6 to 12 cycles, which used a sample-barcoded 5' primer along with a J-beta primer mix. Every sample produced at least 2.5 million CDR3-containing paired-end reads. TCRdb ran MiXCR on the 5' RACE reads and lists one entry per CDR3 protein. The sample holds about 1.4 million distinct CDR3 sequences, roughly 64% seen once. This CDR3 comprises 13 residues. In germline, CDR1 is MNHEY, CDR2 SMNVEV (reference sequence).

The origin of this receptor is a man aged 18-30 years in good health. Sequenced: blood. This chain connects TRBV27 to TRBJ2-4; D uncertain. The J call may be faulty, since TRBJ2-7 better matches the DNA end. This CDR3 reads CASSVSSDYEQYF. CDR3 DNA sequence: TGTGCCAGCAGTGTATCGTCAGACTACGAGCAGTACTTC.